This TCR beta chain was retrieved from a study of blood T cell repertoires in COVID-19. The CDR3 has 11 amino acids. Per germline, CDR1 LGHDT and CDR2 YNNKEL (reference sequence). The V gene lost 0 bases and the J gene lost 9 bases, with 6 bases spanning the gap. Generated by immunoSEQ multiplex PCR, the TCRdb table keeps only in-frame clones and is missing some. Of 200,000 to 250,000 clones listed, about four fifths are singletons. This sequence was found in a woman between 50 and 59 years old who had been exposed to COVID-19. The gene calls are TRBV3-1 (or the pseudogene TRBV3-2) and TRBJ2-7; D unresolved. Material for sequencing was PBMCs or T cells enriched from blood (not recorded which). The CDR3 sequence is CASSQDELQYF. Here the CDR3 DNA reads TGTGCCAGCAGCCAAGACGAGTTGCAGTACTTC.